This TCR beta chain is from a study of blood T cells in healthy people across ages. This clonotype was seen repeatedly, ten times or more. Germline V CDR1 and CDR2: SGHNT, YYREEE (reference sequence). This CDR3 is built from 15 residues. V shed 4 bases and J 6 bases; nucleotides not matched to a gene: 13. A J-beta primer mix and a sample-barcoded 5' primer were used in a second PCR of roughly 7 to 12 cycles. TCRdb re-derived calls from the 5' RACE reads in MiXCR, one entry per CDR3 protein. The data show about 840,000 distinct CDR3 sequences, 25% to 30% seen once. These sequences were also reported in another study, on T cells of mothers and their children.

The chain employs TRBV5-4 and TRBJ2-7; TRBD2 matches at 7 bases. The sample comprised blood. The receptor was derived from a woman between 40 and 50 years old in good health. DNA for the CDR3: TGTGCCAGCAGCCCAGAGCAGCGGGGATTGGTCGAGCAGTACTTC. Translation gives CASSPEQRGLVEQYF.